The clone carrying this T cell receptor (beta chain) was recorded a few times. Its antigen is currently unknown. Compared with germline, one end of the junction differs, possibly owing to a read error. The data are from a study of T cells in localized non-small cell lung cancer. Broader study findings: Sequencing was restricted to one tumor region; therefore, heterogeneity remains possible. Longer overall survival associated with higher blood T cell density; shorter survival with higher adjacent-lung clonality. Uninvolved adjacent lung showed the highest T cell clonality, exceeding tumor. When the top 100 tumor clones were examined, a median approximately 59 of them also appeared in the adjacent lung, which was paired and uninvolved.

Germline loops: CDR1 MNHGY, CDR2 SAAAGT. The CDR3 has 14 amino acids. TCRdb keeps only in-frame clones here, not all; method: immunoSEQ multiplex PCR. The table lists 7,000 or so clones, approximately 50% of them singletons. The specimen comprised lymph node tissue, sampled before any cancer treatment. The V call is TRBV6-8, the J call TRBJ1-3; D ambiguous. The sequence was obtained from a female donor over 55 with stage I lung adenocarcinoma. CDR3 in amino acids: CASSATRGGNTIYF. The CDR3 region has the DNA TGTGCTAGCAGTGCCACCCGAGGGGGAAACACCATATATTTT.